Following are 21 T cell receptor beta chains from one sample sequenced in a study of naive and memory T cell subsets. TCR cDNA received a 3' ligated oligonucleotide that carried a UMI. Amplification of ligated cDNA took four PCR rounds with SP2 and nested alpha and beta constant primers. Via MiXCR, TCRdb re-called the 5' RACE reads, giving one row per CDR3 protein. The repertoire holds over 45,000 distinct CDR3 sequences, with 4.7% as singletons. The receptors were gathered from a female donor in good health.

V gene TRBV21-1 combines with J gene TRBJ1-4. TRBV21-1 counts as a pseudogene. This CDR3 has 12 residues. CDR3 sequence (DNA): TGTGCCAGCAGCAAACGACCGCTAAAACTGTTTTTT. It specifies CASSKRPLKLFF.

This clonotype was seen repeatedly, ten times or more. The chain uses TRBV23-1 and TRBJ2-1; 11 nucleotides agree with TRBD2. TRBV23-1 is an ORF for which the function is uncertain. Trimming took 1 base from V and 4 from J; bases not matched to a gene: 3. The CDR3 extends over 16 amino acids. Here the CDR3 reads CASSQFTSGGYNEQFF. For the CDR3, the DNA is TGCGCCAGCAGTCAATTTACTAGCGGGGGATACAATGAGCAGTTCTTC.

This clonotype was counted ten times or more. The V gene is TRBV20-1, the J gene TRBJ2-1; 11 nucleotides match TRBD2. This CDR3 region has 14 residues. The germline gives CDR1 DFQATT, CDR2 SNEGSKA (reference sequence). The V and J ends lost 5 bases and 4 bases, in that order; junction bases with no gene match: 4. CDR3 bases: TGCAGTGCTGTACTAGCGGGAGCATACAATGAGCAGTTCTTC. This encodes CSAVLAGAYNEQFF.

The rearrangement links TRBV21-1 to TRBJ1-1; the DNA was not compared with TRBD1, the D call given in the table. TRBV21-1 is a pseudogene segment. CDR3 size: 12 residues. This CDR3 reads CASSTTSRRGDF. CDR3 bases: TGTGCCAGCAGTACCACCTCTCGTAGGGGGGACTTT.

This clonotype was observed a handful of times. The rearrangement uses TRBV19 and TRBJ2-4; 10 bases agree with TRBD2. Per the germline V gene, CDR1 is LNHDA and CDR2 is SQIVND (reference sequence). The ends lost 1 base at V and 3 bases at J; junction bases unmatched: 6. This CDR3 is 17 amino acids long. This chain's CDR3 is CASSIAGLADDKNIQYF. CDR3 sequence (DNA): TGTGCCAGTAGTATAGCAGGACTAGCGGACGACAAAAACATTCAGTACTTC.

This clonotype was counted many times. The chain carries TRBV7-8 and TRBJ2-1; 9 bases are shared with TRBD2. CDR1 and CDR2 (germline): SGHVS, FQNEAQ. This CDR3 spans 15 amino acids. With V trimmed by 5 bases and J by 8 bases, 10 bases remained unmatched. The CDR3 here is CASSPSRGRAYEQFF. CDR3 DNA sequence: TGTGCCAGCAGCCCGAGTCGCGGGAGGGCCTATGAGCAGTTCTTC.

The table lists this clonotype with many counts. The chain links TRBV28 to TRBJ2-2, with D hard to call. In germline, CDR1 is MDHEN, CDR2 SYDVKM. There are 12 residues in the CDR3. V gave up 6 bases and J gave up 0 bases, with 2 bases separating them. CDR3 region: CASSPNTGELFF. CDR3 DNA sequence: TGTGCCAGCAGCCCGAACACCGGGGAGCTGTTTTTT.

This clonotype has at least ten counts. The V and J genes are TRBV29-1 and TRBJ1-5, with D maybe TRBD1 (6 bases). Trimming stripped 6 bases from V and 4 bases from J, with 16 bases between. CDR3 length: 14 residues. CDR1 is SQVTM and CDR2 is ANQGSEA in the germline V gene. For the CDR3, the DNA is TGCAGCGTGGTCCTGGGGGGGCTGAATCAGCCCCAGCATTTT. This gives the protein CSVVLGGLNQPQHF.

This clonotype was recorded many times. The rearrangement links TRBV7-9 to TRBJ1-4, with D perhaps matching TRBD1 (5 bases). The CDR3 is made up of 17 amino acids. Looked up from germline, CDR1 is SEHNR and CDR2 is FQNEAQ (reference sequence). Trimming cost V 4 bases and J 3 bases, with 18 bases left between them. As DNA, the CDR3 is TGTGCCAGCAGCTGGCCACGACAGCGCGGGGCTAATGAAAAACTGTTTTTT. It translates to CASSWPRQRGANEKLFF.

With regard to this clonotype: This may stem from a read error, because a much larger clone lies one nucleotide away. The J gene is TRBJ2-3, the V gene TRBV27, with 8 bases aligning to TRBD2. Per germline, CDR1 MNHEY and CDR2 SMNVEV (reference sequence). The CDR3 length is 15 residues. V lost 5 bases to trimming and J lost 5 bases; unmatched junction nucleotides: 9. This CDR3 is CASSTLSRGGDTQYF. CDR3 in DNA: TGTGCCAGCAGTACCCTAAGTCGGGGGGGAGATACGCAGTATTTT.

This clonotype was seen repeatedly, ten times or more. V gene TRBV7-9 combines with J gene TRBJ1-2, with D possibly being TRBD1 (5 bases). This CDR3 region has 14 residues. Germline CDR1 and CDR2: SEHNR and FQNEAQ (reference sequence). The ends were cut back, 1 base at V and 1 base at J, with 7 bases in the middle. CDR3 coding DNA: TGTGCCAGCAGCTTAGACAGGAATAACTATGGCTACACCTTC. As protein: CASSLDRNNYGYTF.

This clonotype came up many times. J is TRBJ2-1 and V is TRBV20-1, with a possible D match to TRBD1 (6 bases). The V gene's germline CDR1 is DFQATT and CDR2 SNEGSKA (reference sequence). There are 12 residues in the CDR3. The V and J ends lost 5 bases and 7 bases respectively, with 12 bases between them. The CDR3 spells CSARLGANEQFF. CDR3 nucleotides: TGCAGTGCTCGTTTGGGGGCAAATGAGCAGTTCTTC.

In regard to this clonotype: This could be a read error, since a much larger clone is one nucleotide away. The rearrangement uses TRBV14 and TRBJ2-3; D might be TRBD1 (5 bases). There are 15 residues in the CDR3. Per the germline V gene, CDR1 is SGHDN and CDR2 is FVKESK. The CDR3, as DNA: TGTGCCGGCAGCCAAGGGGCCCATAGCACAGATACGCAGTATTTT. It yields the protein CAGSQGAHSTDTQYF.

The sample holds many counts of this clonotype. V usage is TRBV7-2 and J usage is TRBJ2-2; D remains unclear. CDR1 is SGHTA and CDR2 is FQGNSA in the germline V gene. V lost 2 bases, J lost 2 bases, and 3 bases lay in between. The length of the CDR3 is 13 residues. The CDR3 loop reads CASSLTNTGELFF. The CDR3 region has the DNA TGTGCCAGCAGCTTAACCAACACCGGGGAGCTGTTTTTT.

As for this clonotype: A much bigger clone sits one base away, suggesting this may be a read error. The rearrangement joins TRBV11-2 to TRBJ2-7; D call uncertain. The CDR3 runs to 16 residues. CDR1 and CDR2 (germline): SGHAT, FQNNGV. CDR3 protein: CASSPRWAGDSYEQCF. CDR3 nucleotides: TGTGCCAGCAGCCCGCGGTGGGCAGGAGACTCCTACGAGCAGTGCTTC.

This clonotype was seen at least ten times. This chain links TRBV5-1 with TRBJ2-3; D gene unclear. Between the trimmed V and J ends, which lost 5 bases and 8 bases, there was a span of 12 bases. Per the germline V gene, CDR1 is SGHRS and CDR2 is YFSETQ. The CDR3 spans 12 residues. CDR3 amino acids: CASSVHTGTQYF. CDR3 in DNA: TGCGCCAGCAGTGTTCATACCGGTACGCAGTATTTT.

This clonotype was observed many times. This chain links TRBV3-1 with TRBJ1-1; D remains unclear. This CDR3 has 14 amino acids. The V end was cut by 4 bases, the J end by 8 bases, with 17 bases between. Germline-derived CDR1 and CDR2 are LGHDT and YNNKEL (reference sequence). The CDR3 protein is CASSRRVEGYEAFF. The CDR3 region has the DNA TGTGCCAGCAGCCGAAGGGTTGAGGGATACGAAGCTTTCTTT.

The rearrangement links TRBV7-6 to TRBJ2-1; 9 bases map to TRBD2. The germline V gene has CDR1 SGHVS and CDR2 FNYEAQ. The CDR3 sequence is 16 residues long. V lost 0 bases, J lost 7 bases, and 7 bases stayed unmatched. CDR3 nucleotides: TGTGCCAGCAGCTTAGCAAGACTAGCGGTTTCTAATGAGCAGTTCTTC. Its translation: CASSLARLAVSNEQFF.

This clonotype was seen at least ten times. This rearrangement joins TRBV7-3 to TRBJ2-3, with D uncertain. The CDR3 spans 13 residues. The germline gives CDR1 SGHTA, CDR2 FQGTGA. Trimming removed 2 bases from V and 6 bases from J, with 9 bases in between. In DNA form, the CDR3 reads TGTGCCAGCAGCTTAGGAGTGACGGATACGCAGTATTTT. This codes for CASSLGVTDTQYF.

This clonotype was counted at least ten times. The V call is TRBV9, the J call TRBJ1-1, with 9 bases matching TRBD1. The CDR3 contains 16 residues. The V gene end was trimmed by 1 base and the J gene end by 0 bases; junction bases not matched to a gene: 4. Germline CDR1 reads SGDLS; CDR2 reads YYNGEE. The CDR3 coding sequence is TGTGCCAGCAGCGTAAGACAGGGGGGCGTGAACACTGAAGCTTTCTTT. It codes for CASSVRQGGVNTEAFF.

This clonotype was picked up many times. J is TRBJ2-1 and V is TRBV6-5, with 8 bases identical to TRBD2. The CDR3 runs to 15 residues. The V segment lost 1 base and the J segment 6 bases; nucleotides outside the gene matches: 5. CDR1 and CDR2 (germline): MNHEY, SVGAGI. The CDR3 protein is CASSYLGLGVNEQFF. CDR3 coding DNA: TGTGCCAGCAGTTACTTGGGACTAGGAGTCAATGAGCAGTTCTTC.